Listed below are T cell receptor beta chains from one sample, sequenced in a study of T-cell memory formation after mild COVID-19. Via MiXCR, TCRdb re-called the 5' RACE reads, giving one row per CDR3 protein. The sample has approximately 210,000 distinct CDR3 sequences; roughly 18% are singletons. The sample consisted of PBMCs or a T cell subset sorted from them (not recorded which). All receptors come from an adult woman who had mild COVID-19 (a few samples of this study predate the infection). Cell type and time point are not known. Both conserved end residues are part of each CDR3. Each record gives: CDR3 length, V gene, D gene, J gene, clone size, CDR3 DNA, CDR3 protein. A D gene is named only where the DNA matches it firmly. Expanded clones get a size class; other rows say once, few or many, or leave the size out.

14	TRBV4-1	-	TRBJ2-7	-	TGCGCCAGCAGCCAAAGCAGGGTAGACTACGAGCAGTACTTC	CASSQSRVDYEQYF
15	TRBV5-1	-	TRBJ2-3	many	TGCGCCAGCAGGACTGCGGGACTTAGCACAGATACGCAGTATTTT	CASRTAGLSTDTQYF
15	TRBV12-3/TRBV12-4	TRBD1	TRBJ2-1	few	TGTGCCAGCAGCGAGACAGGGGGCTCCTACAATGAGCAGTTCTTC	CASSETGGSYNEQFF
15	TRBV7-8	TRBD1	TRBJ2-7	-	TGTGCCAGCAGCTTCAGGACAGGATCCTCCTACGAGCAGTACTTC	CASSFRTGSSYEQYF
14	TRBV7-2	TRBD1	TRBJ2-5	many	TGTGCCAGCAGCGCGACAGGGAGAGGAGAGACCCAGTACTTC	CASSATGRGETQYF
13	TRBV15	-	TRBJ2-7	-	TGTGCCACCAGCAGAGTAAACTCCTACGAGCAGTACTTC	CATSRVNSYEQYF
15	TRBV7-2	TRBD2	TRBJ2-7	-	TGTGCCAGCAGCCCGCAGGGGAGCGGGAGGCCCCCCCAGGTATTC	CASSPQGSGRPPQVF
13	TRBV20-1	-	TRBJ2-7	-	TGCAGTGCTCAAAAGACCGGCTCCTACGAGCAGTACTTC	CSAQKTGSYEQYF
17	TRBV5-4	TRBD1	TRBJ1-6	-	TGTGCCAGCACCAGGGGACAGCCAAATGGGAGTAATTCACCCCTCCACTTT	CASTRGQPNGSNSPLHF
13	TRBV9	-	TRBJ2-7	many	TGTGCCAGCAGCCGCGACAGCTCCTACGAGCAGTACTTC	CASSRDSSYEQYF
15	TRBV7-7	-	TRBJ2-2	-	TGTGCTAGCAGCTTCGGCGGGTTGAACACCGGGGAGCTGTTTTTT	CASSFGGLNTGELFF
14	TRBV30	-	TRBJ2-1	-	TGTGCCTGGAGTGTAGGGCTCCCTGCCGCGGTGCAGTTCTTC	CAWSVGLPAAVQFF
13	TRBV2	-	TRBJ1-1	-	TGTGCCAGCAGTGGAAACAGGAACACTGAAGCTTTCTTT	CASSGNRNTEAFF
14	TRBV11-2	-	TRBJ1-5	-	TGTGCCAGCAGCTTAGACAGACAAGCGCAGCCCCAGCATTTT	CASSLDRQAQPQHF
20	TRBV5-1	-	TRBJ1-2	-	TGCGCCAGCAGCTTGGCCGGAGATGGGACAACGCGGATAAGGAACTATGGCTACACCTTC	CASSLAGDGTTRIRNYGYTF
14	TRBV29-1	-	TRBJ1-1	-	TGCAGCGTTGACTACAGGGACCCAGACACTGAAGCTTTCTTT	CSVDYRDPDTEAFF
15	TRBV4-3	-	TRBJ2-5	-	TGCGCCAGCAGCCGCGGGACCCTTAGGGAGGAGACCCAGTACTTC	CASSRGTLREETQYF
18	TRBV6-5	-	TRBJ2-7	-	TGTGCCAGCAGCTACAATGCGGGCCCGCGGGACGGTAGCCACGAGCAGTACTTC	CASSYNAGPRDGSHEQYF
16	TRBV5-1	-	TRBJ1-2	-	TGCGCCAGCAGCCCCCAAGCCCCGGGACAAAGCTATGGCTACACCTTC	CASSPQAPGQSYGYTF
15	TRBV6-5	-	TRBJ2-3	-	TGTGCCAGCAGTTACTCCGGCGGTTGGACAGATACGCAGTATTTT	CASSYSGGWTDTQYF
14	TRBV15	TRBD1	TRBJ2-7	-	TGTGCCACCAGCAGAGATAGGGGGCTGGGCGAGCAGTACTTC	CATSRDRGLGEQYF
14	TRBV24-1	-	TRBJ2-7	many	TGTGCCACCAGTGATCCGGCCGGGACCTACGAGCAGTACTTC	CATSDPAGTYEQYF
17	TRBV6-2/TRBV6-3	-	TRBJ2-7	few	TGTGCCAGCAGTTACTCTTTGGATACGGGACACGGCTACGAGCAGTACTTC	CASSYSLDTGHGYEQYF
14	TRBV6-4	TRBD1	TRBJ2-2	few	TGTGCCAGCAGTACCGACAGGGCCACCGGGGAGCTGTTTTTT	CASSTDRATGELFF
15	TRBV7-9	-	TRBJ1-1	-	TGTGCCAGCAGCTTAGCGCGGGGGCCGAACACTGAAGCTTTCTTT	CASSLARGPNTEAFF
15	TRBV5-1	-	TRBJ2-1	few	TGCGCCAGCAGCTTGGTGGCTAGTTCAAACAATGAGCAGTTCTTC	CASSLVASSNNEQFF
14	TRBV2	-	TRBJ1-1	few	TGTGCCAGCAGTATGGGGGGTCTATCCATAGGAGCTTTCTTT	CASSMGGLSIGAFF
13	TRBV7-8	-	TRBJ2-7	few	TGTGCCAGCAGCTTAGGCGTTGTAAACGAGCAGTACTTC	CASSLGVVNEQYF
16	TRBV24-1	-	TRBJ2-3	many	TGTGCCACCAGTGATCGAGGGAGGGGGAGCACAGATACGCAGTATTTT	CATSDRGRGSTDTQYF
16	TRBV5-5	-	TRBJ1-4	few	TGTGCCAGCAGCTTGTCTATGTGGGTGGTTAATGAAAAACTGTTTTTT	CASSLSMWVVNEKLFF
14	TRBV10-3	TRBD1	TRBJ2-7	few	TGTGCCATCAGTGGCGACAGGGCTGCCTACGAGCAGTACTTC	CAISGDRAAYEQYF
16	TRBV20-1	TRBD2	TRBJ2-3	few	TGCAGTGCCAGAGGGCTAGCGGGAGCTCATCCAGATACGCAGTATTTT	CSARGLAGAHPDTQYF
16	TRBV7-8	-	TRBJ2-3	few	TGTGCCAGCAGCTTACTCAATGGGCGGCCCACAGATACGCAGTATTTT	CASSLLNGRPTDTQYF
13	TRBV5-1	-	TRBJ1-2	-	TGCGCCAGCAGCTTGAACCCGAATTATGGCTACACCTTC	CASSLNPNYGYTF
13	TRBV7-8	-	TRBJ2-1	few	TGTGCCAGCAGCCTGGGAAGGTACAATGAGCAGTTCTTC	CASSLGRYNEQFF
14	TRBV5-1	-	TRBJ2-5	few	TGCGCCAGCAGCATGGAGTACGGGACAGAGACCCAGTACTTC	CASSMEYGTETQYF
15	TRBV24-1	TRBD2	TRBJ2-1	-	TGTGCCACCAGTGATTCCGGCGGGAGAAGGAATGAGCAGTTCTTC	CATSDSGGRRNEQFF
16	TRBV4-1	-	TRBJ1-2	-	TGCGCCAGCAGCCAAGCTTCTGGGGAGGGACCCTATGGCTACACCTTC	CASSQASGEGPYGYTF
14	TRBV3-1	TRBD1	TRBJ2-7	-	TGTGCCAGCAGCCATCTGACAGGGAGCAACGAGCAGTACTTC	CASSHLTGSNEQYF
14	TRBV5-1	TRBD1	TRBJ1-1	few	TGCGCCAGCAGCTGGACAGGGGAGAACACTGAAGCTTTCTTT	CASSWTGENTEAFF
14	TRBV9	-	TRBJ2-2	-	TGTGCCAGCAGCGTAGGACAGCACACCGGGGAGCTGTTTTTT	CASSVGQHTGELFF
15	TRBV24-1	TRBD2	TRBJ2-3	few	TGTGCCACCAGTGATTGGAGGGCTAGCGGAGGTACGCAGTATTTT	CATSDWRASGGTQYF
15	TRBV6-2/TRBV6-3	-	TRBJ2-7	few	TGTGCCAGCAGCCCTAATATTTTGAGGTCCTACGAGCAGTACTTC	CASSPNILRSYEQYF